These T cell receptor beta chains were read from a single sample in a study of blood T cell repertoires in COVID-19. The table came from immunoSEQ multiplex PCR; TCRdb's copy has only in-frame clones and leaves some out. The repertoire includes 290,000 or so clones, around 90% of them detected once, and 3.5% to 5% sits in the top ten. The sample comprised PBMCs or T cells enriched from blood (not recorded which). All receptors derive from a woman aged 18-29 years with acute COVID-19. Each CDR3 is given with its conserved first and last residue. The D gene is left open where the match is weak. Where a row states a size, it is once, few, many or the class of an expanded clone; other rows omit it.

J gene: TRBJ2-1; V gene: TRBV7-3; D gene: TRBD1; clone size: -; CDR3 protein: CASSLFGRDRAYNEQFF; CDR3 DNA: TGTGCCAGCAGCCTCTTCGGCCGGGACAGGGCCTACAATGAGCAGTTCTTC
J gene: TRBJ1-2; V gene: TRBV18; D gene: TRBD1; clone size: -; CDR3 protein: CASSPVTGGDYGYTF; CDR3 DNA: TGTGCCAGCTCACCCGTAACAGGGGGCGACTATGGCTACACCTTC
J gene: TRBJ1-5; V gene: TRBV19; D gene: -; clone size: -; CDR3 protein: CASSIAFVSNQPQHF; CDR3 DNA: TGTGCCAGTAGTATAGCCTTTGTAAGCAATCAGCCCCAGCATTTT
J gene: TRBJ2-7; V gene: TRBV15; D gene: -; clone size: -; CDR3 protein: CATSMDSRYEQYF; CDR3 DNA: TGTGCCACCAGCATGGACTCGAGGTACGAGCAGTACTTC
J gene: TRBJ2-7; V gene: TRBV5-1; D gene: -; clone size: -; CDR3 protein: CASSLRGTYEQYF; CDR3 DNA: TGCGCCAGCAGCTTGCGCGGGACCTACGAGCAGTACTTC
J gene: TRBJ2-5; V gene: TRBV5-1; D gene: TRBD2; clone size: -; CDR3 protein: CASSFTSGSYRETQYF; CDR3 DNA: TGCGCCAGCAGCTTTACTAGCGGGAGCTATCGAGAGACCCAGTACTTC
J gene: TRBJ1-3; V gene: TRBV2; D gene: -; clone size: -; CDR3 protein: CASSESSSGNTIYF; CDR3 DNA: TGTGCCAGCAGTGAAAGCTCTTCTGGAAACACCATATATTTT
J gene: TRBJ2-1; V gene: TRBV9; D gene: -; clone size: -; CDR3 protein: CASSGGGEQFF; CDR3 DNA: TGTGCCAGCAGCGGCGGTGGTGAGCAGTTCTTC
J gene: TRBJ2-7; V gene: TRBV2; D gene: TRBD1; clone size: -; CDR3 protein: CASGTGFYEQYF; CDR3 DNA: TGTGCCAGCGGGACAGGGTTCTACGAGCAGTACTTC
J gene: TRBJ2-1; V gene: TRBV7-9; D gene: TRBD1; clone size: once; CDR3 protein: CASSLVDRRFGQFF; CDR3 DNA: TGTGCCAGCAGCTTGGTGGACAGGAGATTTGGGCAGTTCTTC
J gene: TRBJ1-1; V gene: TRBV2; D gene: -; clone size: -; CDR3 protein: CASSTQGGVNTEAFF; CDR3 DNA: TGTGCCAGCAGTACACAGGGTGGGGTGAACACTGAAGCTTTCTTT
J gene: TRBJ2-5; V gene: TRBV9; D gene: -; clone size: -; CDR3 protein: CASSVVGGRQETQYF; CDR3 DNA: TGTGCCAGCAGCGTAGTTGGCGGGCGTCAAGAGACCCAGTACTTC